This T cell receptor beta chain was sequenced in a study of blood T cell repertoires in COVID-19. As handled by the study authors: By means of reference gene primer amplification, nucleated cell counts were estimated. The table came from immunoSEQ multiplex PCR; TCRdb's copy has only in-frame clones and leaves some out. Clone size and the V and J calls come from that table; the DNA yielded D and trimming. The sample records approximately 210,000 clones, 80% being singletons. CDR1 is LNHDA, CDR2 SQIVND, per germline (reference sequence). This CDR3 is built from 14 residues. V shed 7 bases, J shed 5 bases, and the junction held 7 bases outside the gene matches. In assigning cohorts, the study relied on participant-reported clinical history.

The sequence derives from a man aged 25 to 40 with acute COVID-19. The V call is TRBV19, the J call TRBJ1-1, with 10 bases fitting TRBD1. The specimen sequenced was PBMCs or T cells enriched from blood (not recorded which). In DNA, the CDR3 is TGTGCCAGTATTGGGGACAGGGGTAGAACTGAAGCTTTCTTT. Translated, it gives CASIGDRGRTEAFF.